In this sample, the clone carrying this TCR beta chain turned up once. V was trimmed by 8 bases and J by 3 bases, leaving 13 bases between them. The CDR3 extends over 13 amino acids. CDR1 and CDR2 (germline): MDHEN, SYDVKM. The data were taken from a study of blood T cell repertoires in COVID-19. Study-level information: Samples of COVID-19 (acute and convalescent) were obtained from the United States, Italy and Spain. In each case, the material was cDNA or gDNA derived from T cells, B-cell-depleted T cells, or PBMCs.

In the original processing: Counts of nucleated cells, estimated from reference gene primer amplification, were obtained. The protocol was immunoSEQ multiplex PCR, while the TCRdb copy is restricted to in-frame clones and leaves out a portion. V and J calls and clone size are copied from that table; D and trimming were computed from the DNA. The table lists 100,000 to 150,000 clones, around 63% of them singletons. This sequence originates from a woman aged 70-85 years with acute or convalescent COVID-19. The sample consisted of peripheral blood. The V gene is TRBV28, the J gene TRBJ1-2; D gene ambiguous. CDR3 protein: CASGKTPYYGYTF. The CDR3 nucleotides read TGTGCCAGCGGTAAGACACCATACTATGGCTACACCTTC.